This T cell receptor beta chain is drawn from a study of blood T cell repertoires in COVID-19 (dated by TCRdb to the early 2020s). Regarding the study in general: Samples covering the acute and convalescent phases of COVID-19 were provided by collaborators in the United States, Italy and Spain. The material from the prospective study consisted of cDNA or gDNA derived from T cells, B-cell-depleted T cells, or PBMCs. Deeply sampled blood TCRbeta repertoires from subjects exposed to, actively infected with, or recovered from COVID-19 were included in the dataset. The repertoires were released in a freely available public database intended as a resource for research on the immune response to SARS-CoV-2. The samples were drawn from the first 160 participants of the ongoing ImmuneRACE study and from more than 1,000 subjects provided by 6 global collaborators. A de-identified subject ID, COVID-19 status, age in years and sex were almost always included in the sample metadata. HLA class I and class II types, where available, came from metadata supplied by the sample provider rather than from assay-based typing.

Study-wide conclusions, independent of this receptor: How much clinical and demographic metadata was included differed by source and by participant, and the metadata was provided uncurated.

TCRbeta CDR3 regions were amplified from genomic DNA by means of the immunoSEQ Assay, a bias-controlled multiplex PCR. Per the authors' processing: The number of nucleated cells in each sample was estimated from the amplification of reference gene primers within the assay. To quantify the absolute abundance of each unique TCRbeta CDR3 rearrangement, sequence reads were collapsed and filtered. For each sample, productive Simpson clonality was calculated as the square root of Simpson's diversity index across productive rearrangements. TCRdb limited this immuneACCESS table to in-frame rearrangements with V and J called. A share of clones is missing; checked studies link under half to unresolved V genes, and the rest is unexplained. That table gives V, J and clone size, and the DNA gave D and trimming. This sample lists about 58,000 clones; around nine tenths were detected once. Clones ranked in the top ten supply 13% to 15% of the sample.

Collaborating institutions collected whole blood in K2EDTA tubes following their own protocols. For TCRbeta analysis, collaborators shipped samples in one of three forms: frozen whole blood, isolated PBMCs, or DNA extracted from either of those sample types. In the case of this clone: Its specific antigen is unknown. It has no much larger one-base neighbor in the sample; base qualities were not kept.

Including the terminal cysteine and phenylalanine, the CDR3 comprises 14 residues. The entry retains the CDR3 DNA only, 42 bases that are in frame from base 1. The germline V gene gives CDR1 as SGHRS and CDR2 as YFSETQ. The germline V and J ends show losses of 4 bases and 8 bases respectively, and no gene match explains 10 bases of the junction. This sequence was found in a woman aged 55-70 years with active COVID-19. The sequencing input was peripheral blood. The sequence links TRBV5-1 to TRBJ1-2; TRBD1 aligns with 8 central bases. Read as DNA, the sequence is TGCGCCAGCAGCGGTGGACAGGGACGAAGAGGCTACACCTTC. The translation is CASSGGQGRRGYTF.